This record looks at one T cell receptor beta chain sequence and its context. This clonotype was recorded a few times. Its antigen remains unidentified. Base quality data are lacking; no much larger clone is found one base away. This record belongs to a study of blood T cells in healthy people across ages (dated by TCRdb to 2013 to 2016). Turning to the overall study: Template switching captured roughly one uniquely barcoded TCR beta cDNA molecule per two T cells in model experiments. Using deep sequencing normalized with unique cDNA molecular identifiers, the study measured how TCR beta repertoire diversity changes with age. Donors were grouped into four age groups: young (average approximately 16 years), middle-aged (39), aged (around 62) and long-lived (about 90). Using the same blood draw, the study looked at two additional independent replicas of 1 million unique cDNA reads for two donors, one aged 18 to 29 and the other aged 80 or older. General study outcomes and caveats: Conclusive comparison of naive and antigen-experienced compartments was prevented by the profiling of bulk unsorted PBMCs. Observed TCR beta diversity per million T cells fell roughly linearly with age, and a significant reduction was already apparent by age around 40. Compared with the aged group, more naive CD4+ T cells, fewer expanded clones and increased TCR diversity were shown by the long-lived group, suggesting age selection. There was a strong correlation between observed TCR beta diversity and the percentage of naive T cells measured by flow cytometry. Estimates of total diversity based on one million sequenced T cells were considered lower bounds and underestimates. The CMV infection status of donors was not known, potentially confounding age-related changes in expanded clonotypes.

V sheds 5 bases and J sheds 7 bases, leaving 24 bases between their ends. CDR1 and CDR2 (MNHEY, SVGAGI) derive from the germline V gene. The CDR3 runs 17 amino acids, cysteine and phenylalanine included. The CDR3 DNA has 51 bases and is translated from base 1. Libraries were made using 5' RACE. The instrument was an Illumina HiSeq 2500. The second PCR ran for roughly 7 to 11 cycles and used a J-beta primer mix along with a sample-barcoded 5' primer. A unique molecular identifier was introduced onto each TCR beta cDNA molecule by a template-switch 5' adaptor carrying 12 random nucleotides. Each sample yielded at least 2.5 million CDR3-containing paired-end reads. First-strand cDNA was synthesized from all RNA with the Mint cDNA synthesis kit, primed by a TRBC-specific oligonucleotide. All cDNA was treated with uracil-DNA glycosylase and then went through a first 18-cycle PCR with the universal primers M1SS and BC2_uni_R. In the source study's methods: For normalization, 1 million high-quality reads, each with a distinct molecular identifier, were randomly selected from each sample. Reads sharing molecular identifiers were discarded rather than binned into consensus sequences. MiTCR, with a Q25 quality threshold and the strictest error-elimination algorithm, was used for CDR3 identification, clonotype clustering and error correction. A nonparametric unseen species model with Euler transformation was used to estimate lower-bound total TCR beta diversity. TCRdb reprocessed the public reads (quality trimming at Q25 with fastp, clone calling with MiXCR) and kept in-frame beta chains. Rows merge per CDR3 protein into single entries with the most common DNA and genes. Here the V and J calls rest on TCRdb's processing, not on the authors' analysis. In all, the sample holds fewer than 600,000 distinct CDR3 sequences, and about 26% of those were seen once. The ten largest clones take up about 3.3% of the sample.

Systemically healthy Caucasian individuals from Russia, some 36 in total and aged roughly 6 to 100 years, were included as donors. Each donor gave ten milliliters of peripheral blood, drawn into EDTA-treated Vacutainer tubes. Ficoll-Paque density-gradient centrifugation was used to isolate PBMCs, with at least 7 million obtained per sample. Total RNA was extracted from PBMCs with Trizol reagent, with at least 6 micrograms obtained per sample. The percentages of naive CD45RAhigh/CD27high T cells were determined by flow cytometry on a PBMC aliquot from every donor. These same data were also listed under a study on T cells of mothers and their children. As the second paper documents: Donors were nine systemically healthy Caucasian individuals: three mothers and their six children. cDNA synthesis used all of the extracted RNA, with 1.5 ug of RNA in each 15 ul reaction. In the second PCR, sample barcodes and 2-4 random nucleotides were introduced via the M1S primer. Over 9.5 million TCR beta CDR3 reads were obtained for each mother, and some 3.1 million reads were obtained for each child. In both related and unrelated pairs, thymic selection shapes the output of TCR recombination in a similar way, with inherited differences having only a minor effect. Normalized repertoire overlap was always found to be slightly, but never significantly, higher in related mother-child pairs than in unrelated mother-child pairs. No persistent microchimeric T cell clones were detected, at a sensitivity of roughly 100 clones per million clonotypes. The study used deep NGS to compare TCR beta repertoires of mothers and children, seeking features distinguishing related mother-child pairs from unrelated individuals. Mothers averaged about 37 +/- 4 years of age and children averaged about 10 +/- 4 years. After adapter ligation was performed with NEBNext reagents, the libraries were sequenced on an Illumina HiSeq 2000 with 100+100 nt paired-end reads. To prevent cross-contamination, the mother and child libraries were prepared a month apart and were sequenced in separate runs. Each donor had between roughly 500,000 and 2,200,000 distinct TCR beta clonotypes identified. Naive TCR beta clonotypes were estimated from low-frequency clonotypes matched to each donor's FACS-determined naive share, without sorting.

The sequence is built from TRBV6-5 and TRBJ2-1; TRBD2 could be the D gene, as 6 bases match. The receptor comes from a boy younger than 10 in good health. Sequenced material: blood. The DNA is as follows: TGTGCCAGCAGTCGAAACCTAGCTGGGGGGAGTGGGAATGAGCAGTTCTTC. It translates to CASSRNLAGGSGNEQFF.